This T cell receptor (beta chain) was identified in a study of cytomegalovirus exposure and HLA in healthy donors. Amplification used 60 Vbeta primers and 13 Jbeta primers. Data came from immunoSEQ multiplex PCR; TCRdb stores just in-frame clones and leaves some out. The table lists 150,000 or so clones, roughly four fifths of them singletons. Germline V gene sequence: CDR1 SGHTA, CDR2 FQGTGA. The CDR3 contains 15 residues. Trimming stripped 5 bases from V and 3 bases from J, with 16 bases between. Study conclusions and caveats: There were some public TCRs occurring in many donors, but most TCR sequences were rare. Donor immune exposure was known only as CMV serostatus.

As to this clone: Antigen unknown.

This sequence joins TRBV7-3 and TRBJ1-1; D might be TRBD1 (6 bases). The sample was PBMCs. The receptor comes from a male donor in good health and CMV-seronegative. The CDR3 region is CASSRDEGEDTEAFF. The CDR3 coding sequence is TGTGCCAGCAGCCGCGATGAGGGGGAAGACACTGAAGCTTTCTTT.